A selection of T cell receptor beta chains follows, all from one sample in a study of T cell repertoires in cytomegalovirus infection. These receptors lack a known antigen. TCRdb processed the reads anew with MiXCR; each CDR3 protein has one entry. The table records approximately 300,000 distinct CDR3 sequences, roughly 25% of them present only once. Material: cultured PBMCs, obtained from culture after CMV antigen stimulation. The receptors stem from a human donor in good health (CMV status not recorded). Some clones in this sample may be carry-over from other donors' samples. The CDR3 runs from the conserved cysteine through the conserved F or W. Fields, in order: clone size, V gene, D gene, J gene, CDR3 protein, CDR3 DNA. D genes are given only for firm matches. Some rows mark clone size as missing; the rest say once, few, many or name a class of expanded clone.

>NA|TRBV19|TRBD1|TRBJ2-2
CASSILQGKAGELFF
TGTGCCAGTAGTATACTACAGGGGAAGGCCGGGGAGCTGTTTTTT
>few|TRBV11-1|TRBD2|TRBJ2-7
CASRPGASGRHEQYF
TGTGCCAGCAGACCCGGTGCTAGCGGGAGGCACGAGCAGTACTTC
>many|TRBV28|NA|TRBJ1-2
CASQGQGSGYTF
TGTGCCTCTCAAGGGCAGGGTAGTGGCTACACCTTC
>many|TRBV7-2|TRBD2|TRBJ2-3
CASSSGLAGGGNTQYF
TGTGCCAGCAGCTCGGGACTAGCGGGGGGGGGAAATACGCAGTATTTT
>NA|TRBV12-3/TRBV12-4|NA|TRBJ1-2
CASRLGTTGYTF
TGTGCCAGCAGGCTGGGTACCACTGGCTACACCTTC
>NA|TRBV6-2/TRBV6-3|TRBD1|TRBJ1-2
CASSYTVGQGATKMGYTF
TGTGCCAGCAGTTACACAGTGGGACAGGGGGCGACGAAGATGGGCTACACCTTC
>NA|TRBV7-2|TRBD1|TRBJ1-4
CASRSGTGGFSEKLFF
TGTGCCAGCAGATCCGGGACAGGGGGGTTTTCCGAAAAACTGTTTTTT
>few|TRBV20-1|NA|TRBJ2-7
CSAPDSGSPYEQYF
TGCAGTGCTCCGGACAGCGGAAGCCCCTACGAGCAGTACTTC
>many|TRBV7-8|NA|TRBJ2-7
CASSLGQLTGGLSYEQYF
TGTGCCAGCAGCTTAGGCCAGCTTACGGGGGGCCTCTCCTACGAGCAGTACTTC
>NA|TRBV6-6|NA|TRBJ2-4
CASSYNGAAAKNIQYF
TGTGCCAGCAGTTATAACGGGGCGGCGGCCAAAAACATTCAGTACTTC
>many|TRBV7-2|TRBD2|TRBJ2-7
CASSLVGLAYEQYF
TGTGCCAGCAGCCTAGTAGGACTAGCGTACGAGCAGTACTTC
>NA|TRBV6-2/TRBV6-3|NA|TRBJ2-3
CASSYSHLRADTQYF
TGTGCCAGCAGTTACTCGCACCTAAGGGCAGATACGCAGTATTTT
>NA|TRBV20-1|NA|TRBJ1-6
CSVLEPLPNSPLHF
TGCAGTGTACTGGAGCCTCTCCCTAATTCACCCCTCCACTTT
>many|TRBV7-2|TRBD1|TRBJ2-7
CASSSTAGTAYEQYF
TGTGCCAGCAGCTCGACTGCCGGGACAGCCTACGAGCAGTACTTC
>many|TRBV7-2|NA|TRBJ2-5
CASSLYRDMGFVETQYF
TGTGCCAGCAGCTTATACCGGGACATGGGATTTGTAGAGACCCAGTACTTC
>NA|TRBV7-2|TRBD2|TRBJ2-3
CASSLWGLAASTDTQYF
TGTGCCAGCAGCTTATGGGGACTAGCGGCTAGCACAGATACGCAGTATTTT
>few|TRBV19|NA|TRBJ2-2
CASSILSPNTGELFF
TGTGCCAGTAGTATCCTGAGCCCGAACACCGGGGAGCTGTTTTTT
>few|TRBV20-1|TRBD2|TRBJ2-5
CARASGQETQYF
TGCGCCCGGGCTAGCGGACAAGAGACCCAGTACTTC
>few|TRBV5-5|NA|TRBJ2-3
CASLAKSTDTQYF
TGTGCCAGCCTCGCGAAGAGCACAGATACGCAGTATTTT
>NA|TRBV7-2|NA|TRBJ1-6
CASSLFPAPLHF
TGTGCCAGCAGCTTATTCCCAGCACCCCTCCACTTT
>many|TRBV12-3/TRBV12-4|NA|TRBJ2-5
CASSSDSQETQYF
TGTGCCAGCAGTTCGGACTCACAAGAGACCCAGTACTTC
>NA|TRBV5-4|NA|TRBJ2-5
CASSLDSQTQETQYF
TGTGCCAGCAGCTTGGACTCGCAGACCCAAGAGACCCAGTACTTC
>few|TRBV4-3|NA|TRBJ1-6
CASAPRFPVPSPLHF
TGCGCCAGCGCCCCACGGTTCCCTGTTCCTTCACCCCTCCACTTT
>NA|TRBV7-9|TRBD2|TRBJ2-5
CASATGTSGTGRKTQYF
TGTGCCAGTGCCACCGGGACTAGCGGGACCGGTCGAAAGACCCAGTACTTC
>many|TRBV7-2|NA|TRBJ2-3
CASRADRVYTDTQYF
TGTGCCAGCAGGGCGGACAGAGTATACACAGATACGCAGTATTTT
>few|TRBV7-9|TRBD1|TRBJ2-6
CASSGHRGQPGANVLTF
TGTGCCAGCAGCGGCCACAGGGGGCAGCCTGGGGCCAACGTCCTGACTTTC
>NA|TRBV20-1|TRBD2|TRBJ2-1
CSARVGTSVLGEQFF
TGCAGCGCTAGAGTAGGGACTAGCGTTTTGGGTGAGCAGTTCTTC
>NA|TRBV7-2|NA|TRBJ2-6
CASRPRVTGANVLTF
TGTGCCAGCAGACCCAGGGTTACTGGGGCCAACGTCCTGACTTTC
>NA|TRBV9|NA|TRBJ2-1
CASSVAGVGNEQFF
TGTGCCAGCAGCGTAGCGGGAGTGGGCAATGAGCAGTTCTTC
>few|TRBV6-2/TRBV6-3|TRBD2|TRBJ2-1
CASSWTSGSLDEQFF
TGTGCCAGCAGTTGGACTAGCGGGAGTCTCGATGAGCAGTTCTTC
>many|TRBV7-2|NA|TRBJ1-1
CASRAQRNTEAFF
TGTGCCAGCAGGGCCCAGAGGAACACTGAAGCTTTCTTT
>few|TRBV20-1|TRBD2|TRBJ2-7
CSAPRSGASYEQYF
TGCAGTGCCCCCAGGAGCGGGGCGTCCTACGAGCAGTACTTC
>NA|TRBV12-5|TRBD2|TRBJ2-1
CASGKGTRSSYNEEFF
TGTGCTAGTGGAAAAGGGACTAGGAGCTCCTACAATGAGGAGTTCTTC
>many|TRBV7-2|TRBD2|TRBJ2-1
CASSPGTTKQFF
TGTGCCAGCAGCCCCGGGACTACAAAGCAGTTCTTC
>few|TRBV11-2|NA|TRBJ2-1
CASSSLNWRRWNEQFF
TGTGCCAGCAGTTCCCTAAACTGGAGGAGATGGAATGAGCAGTTCTTC
>many|TRBV11-2|TRBD2|TRBJ2-4
CASGGPGGAGANIQYF
TGTGCCAGCGGAGGGCCTGGGGGAGCGGGAGCGAACATTCAGTACTTC
>NA|TRBV12-3/TRBV12-4|TRBD2|TRBJ2-3
CASSPSGGSADTQYF
TGTGCCAGCAGTCCCAGCGGGGGGAGCGCAGATACGCAGTATTTT
>many|TRBV28|NA|TRBJ2-6
CASMTGAPGANVLTF
TGTGCCAGCATGACGGGGGCCCCCGGGGCCAACGTCCTGACTTTC
>NA|TRBV19|NA|TRBJ2-7
CASSYRANLLYEQYF
TGTGCCAGTAGTTACCGAGCAAACTTGCTCTACGAGCAGTACTTC
>NA|TRBV18|NA|TRBJ2-2
CASSPRLVANTGELFF
TGTGCCAGCTCACCACGACTCGTCGCGAACACCGGGGAGCTGTTTTTT
>few|TRBV7-3|NA|TRBJ1-6
CASSKTAGGWDPLHF
TGTGCCAGCAGCAAGACAGCCGGGGGTTGGGATCCCCTCCACTTT
>few|TRBV11-2|NA|TRBJ2-3
CASSQGSLPTDTQYF
TGTGCCAGCAGCCAGGGAAGCCTTCCCACAGATACGCAGTATTTT